This T cell receptor beta chain was sequenced in a study of neurological immune-mediated disorders. Study findings and constraints: The greatest TCR clonal expansion occurred in HTLV-1-associated myelopathy and the least in multiple sclerosis, which fell below healthy controls.

Comment on this clonotype: The antigen is unknown.

Each CDR3 protein is one row after TCRdb ran MiXCR on the 5' RACE reads. The sample carries 15,000 to 20,000 distinct CDR3 sequences, around 28% recorded once. Trimming took 0 bases from V and 4 from J, leaving 6 bases between them. The CDR3 covers 13 residues. CDR1 and CDR2 (germline): KGHSH, LQKENI. The material sequenced was PBMCs. This TCR derives from a man aged 45 to 65 with HTLV-1-associated myelopathy (HAM/TSP). This chain connects TRBV18 to TRBJ2-5; no definite D call. CDR3 loop: CASSPPSGETQYF. The CDR3 DNA reads TGTGCCAGCTCACCACCGTCCGGAGAGACCCAGTACTTC.